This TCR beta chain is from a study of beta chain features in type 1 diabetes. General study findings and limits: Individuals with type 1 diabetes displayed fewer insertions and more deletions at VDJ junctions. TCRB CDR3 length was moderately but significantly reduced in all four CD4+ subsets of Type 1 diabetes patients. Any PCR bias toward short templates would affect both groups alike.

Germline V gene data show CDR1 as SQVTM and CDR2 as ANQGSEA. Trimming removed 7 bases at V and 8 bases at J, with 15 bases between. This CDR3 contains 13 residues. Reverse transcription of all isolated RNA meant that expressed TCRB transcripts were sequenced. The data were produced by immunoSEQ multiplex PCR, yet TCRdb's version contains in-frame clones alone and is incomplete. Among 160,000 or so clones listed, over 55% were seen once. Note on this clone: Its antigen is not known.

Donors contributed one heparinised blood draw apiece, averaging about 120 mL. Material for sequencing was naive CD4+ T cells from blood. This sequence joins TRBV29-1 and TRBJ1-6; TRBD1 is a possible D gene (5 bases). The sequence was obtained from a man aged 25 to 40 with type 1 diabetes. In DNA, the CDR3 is TGCAGCGCACAAGCCAGGGTAGATTCACCCCTCCACTTT. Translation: CSAQARVDSPLHF.